This note documents a single TCR beta chain sequence. The antigen remains undetermined. With UMIs, 5'RACE template switching was used to make TCR beta cDNA. TCRdb reanalyzed the 5' RACE reads and collapses them to one entry per CDR3 protein, without DNA. The sample yields more than 90,000 distinct CDR3 sequences, of which the top ten take up under 20%. Germline values: CDR1 SEHNR, CDR2 FQNEAQ (reference sequence). The CDR3 totals 15 residues. This entry comes from a study of T cells expressing NK-cell markers. As for the study in general: Sequencing of TCR beta repertoires drew on sorted CD3+CD56+NKG2C+, CD3+CD56+NKG2C- and CD3+CD56-NKG2C+ T cells. Study conclusions and caveats: Of the CD8+ T cells in about 6 donors, about 1.0-7.0% belonged to dominant NKG2C+ clonotypes. HCMV specificity of expanded NKG2C+ T cell clones remained unclear.

J is TRBJ1-2 and V is TRBV7-9; TCRdb calls TRBD1, which cannot be checked without DNA. Sequenced input: blood T cells: a sorted CD56 or NKG2C T cell subset, CD4+ or CD8+ T cells, or bulk PBMC T cells (not recorded which). The sequence derives from a woman aged 18 to 75 in good health. CDR3 protein: CASSVQGENGDGYTF.